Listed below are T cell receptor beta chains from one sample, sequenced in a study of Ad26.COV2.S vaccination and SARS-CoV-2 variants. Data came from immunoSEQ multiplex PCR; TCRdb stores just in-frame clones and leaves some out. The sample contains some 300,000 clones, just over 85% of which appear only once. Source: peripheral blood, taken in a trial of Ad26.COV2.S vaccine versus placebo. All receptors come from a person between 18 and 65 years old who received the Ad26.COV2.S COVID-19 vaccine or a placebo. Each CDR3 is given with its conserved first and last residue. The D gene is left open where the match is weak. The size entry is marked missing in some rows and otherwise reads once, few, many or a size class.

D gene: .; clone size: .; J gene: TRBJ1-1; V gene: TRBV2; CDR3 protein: CASIRPGSTEAFF; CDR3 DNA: TGTGCCAGCATCCGACCGGGGTCGACTGAAGCTTTCTTT
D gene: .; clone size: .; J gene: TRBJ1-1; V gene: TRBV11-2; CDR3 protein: CASSLDLGYTEAFF; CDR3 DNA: TGTGCCAGCAGCTTAGATCTGGGTTACACTGAAGCTTTCTTT
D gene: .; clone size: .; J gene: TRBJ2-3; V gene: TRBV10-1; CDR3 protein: CASSGGPGPQYF; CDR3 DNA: TGCGCCAGCAGTGGGGGGCCGGGGCCGCAGTATTTT
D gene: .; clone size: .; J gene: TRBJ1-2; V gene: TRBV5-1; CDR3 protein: CASSLDTLGEGDGYTF; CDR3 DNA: TGCGCCAGCAGCTTGGATACTCTCGGGGAAGGGGATGGCTACACCTTC
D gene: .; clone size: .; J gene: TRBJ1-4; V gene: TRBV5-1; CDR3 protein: CASKSGSNEKLFF; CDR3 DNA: TGCGCCAGTAAATCTGGGTCCAATGAAAAACTGTTTTTT
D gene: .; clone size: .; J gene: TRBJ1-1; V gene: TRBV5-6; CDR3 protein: CASSFTGGNTEAFF; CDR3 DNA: TGTGCCAGCAGCTTTACGGGGGGGAACACTGAAGCTTTCTTT
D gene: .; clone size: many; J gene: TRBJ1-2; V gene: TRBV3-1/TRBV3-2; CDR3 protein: CASSLSRRSSYGYTF; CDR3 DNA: TGTGCCAGCAGCCTAAGTAGACGGTCCTCCTATGGCTACACCTTC
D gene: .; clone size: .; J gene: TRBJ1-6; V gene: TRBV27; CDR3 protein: CASSLYGEDNSPLHF; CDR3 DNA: TGTGCCAGCAGTTTATATGGGGAGGATAATTCACCCCTCCACTTT
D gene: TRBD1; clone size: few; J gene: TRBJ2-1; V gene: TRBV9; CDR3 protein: CASSYRGYNEQFF; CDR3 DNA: TGTGCCAGCAGCTACAGGGGCTACAATGAGCAGTTCTTC
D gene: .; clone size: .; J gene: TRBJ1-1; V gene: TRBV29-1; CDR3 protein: CSVSTGQNTEAFF; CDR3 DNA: TGCAGCGTTTCCACAGGGCAGAACACTGAAGCTTTCTTT
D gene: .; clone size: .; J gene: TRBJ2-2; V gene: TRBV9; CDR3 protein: CASSVANGAGELFF; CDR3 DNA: TGTGCCAGCAGCGTAGCGAACGGGGCCGGGGAGCTGTTTTTT
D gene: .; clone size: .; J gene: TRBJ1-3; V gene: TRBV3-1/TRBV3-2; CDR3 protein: CASSQNGGGNTIYF; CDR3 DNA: TGTGCCAGCAGCCAAAACGGGGGTGGAAACACCATATATTTT
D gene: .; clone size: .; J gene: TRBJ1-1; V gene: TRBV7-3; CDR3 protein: CASSPGTFGGEAFF; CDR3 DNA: TGTGCCAGCAGCCCCGGGACGTTTGGAGGAGAAGCTTTCTTT
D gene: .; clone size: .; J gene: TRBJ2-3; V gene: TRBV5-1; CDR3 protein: CASSLGLARSTDTQYF; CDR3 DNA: TGCGCCAGCAGCTTGGGGCTAGCGAGAAGCACAGATACGCAGTATTTT
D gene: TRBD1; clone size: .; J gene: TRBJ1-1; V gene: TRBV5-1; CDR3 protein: CASSLTGEGTEAFF; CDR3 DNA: TGCGCCAGCAGCTTGACAGGGGAGGGCACTGAAGCTTTCTTT
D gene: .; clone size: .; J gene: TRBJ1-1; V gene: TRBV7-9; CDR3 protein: CASSQDGMNTEAFF; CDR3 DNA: TGTGCCAGCAGCCAGGACGGCATGAACACTGAAGCTTTCTTT
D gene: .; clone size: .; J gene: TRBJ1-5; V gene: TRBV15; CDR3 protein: CATSRDRGDLPQHF; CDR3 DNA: TGTGCCACCAGCAGAGATCGAGGAGATCTCCCCCAGCATTTT
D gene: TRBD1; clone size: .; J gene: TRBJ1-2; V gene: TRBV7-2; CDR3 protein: CASSYGTGMYGYTF; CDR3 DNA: TGTGCCAGCAGCTACGGGACAGGAATGTATGGCTACACCTTC
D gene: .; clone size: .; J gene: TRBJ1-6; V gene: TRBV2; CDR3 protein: CASTDSRNSPLHF; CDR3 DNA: TGTGCCAGCACGGACAGTAGGAATTCACCCCTCCACTTT
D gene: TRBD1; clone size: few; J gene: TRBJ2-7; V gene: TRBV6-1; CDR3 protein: CASSEEQGSSYEQYF; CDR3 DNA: TGTGCCAGCAGTGAAGAACAGGGGAGCTCCTACGAGCAGTACTTC
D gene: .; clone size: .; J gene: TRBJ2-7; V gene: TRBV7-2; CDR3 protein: CASSFRSAGGVDEQYF; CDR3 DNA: TGTGCCAGCAGCTTCAGGTCGGCAGGGGGGGTGGACGAGCAGTACTTC
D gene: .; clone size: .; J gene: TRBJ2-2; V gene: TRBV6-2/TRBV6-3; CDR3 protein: CASSSSWGSELFF; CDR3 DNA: TGTGCCAGCAGTTCCTCATGGGGGAGTGAGCTGTTTTTT
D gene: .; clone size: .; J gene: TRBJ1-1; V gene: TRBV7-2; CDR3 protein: CASSLSRMVTGTILEAFF; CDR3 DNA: TGTGCCAGCAGCTTATCCAGGATGGTAACAGGGACGATCCTTGAAGCTTTCTTT
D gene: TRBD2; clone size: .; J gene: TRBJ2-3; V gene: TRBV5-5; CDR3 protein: CATGLALLQTQYF; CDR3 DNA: TGTGCCACCGGACTAGCATTGCTCCAAACGCAGTATTTT
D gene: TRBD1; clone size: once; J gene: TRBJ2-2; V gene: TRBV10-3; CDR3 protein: CATKTEHRGNTGELFF; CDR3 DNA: TGTGCCACGAAGACTGAACACAGGGGGAACACCGGGGAGCTGTTTTTT
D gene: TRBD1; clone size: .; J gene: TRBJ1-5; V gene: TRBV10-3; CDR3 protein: CAISREGAQDQPQHF; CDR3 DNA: TGTGCCATCAGTCGGGAGGGGGCGCAGGATCAGCCCCAGCATTTT
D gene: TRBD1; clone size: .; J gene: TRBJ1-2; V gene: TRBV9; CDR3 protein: CASSVDPGQGYGYTF; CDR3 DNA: TGTGCCAGCAGCGTAGATCCGGGACAGGGATATGGCTACACCTTC
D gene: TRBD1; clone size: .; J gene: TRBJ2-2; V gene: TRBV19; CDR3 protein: CATRGFEGSGELFF; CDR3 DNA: TGTGCCACCAGGGGGTTTGAGGGCTCCGGGGAGCTGTTTTTT